A single sample is the source of the 3 T cell receptor beta chains below, sequenced in a study of low-dose radiotherapy and immunotherapy resistance in tumors. Alpha- and beta-chain coverage of first-strand cDNA came from TRAV- and TRBV-specific primers. With a V-primer adapter and a constant-region primer, TCRs were amplified for about 22 PCR cycles. One entry per CDR3 protein results from TCRdb running MiXCR on the reads. The sample shows under 15,000 distinct CDR3 sequences, 60% of them seen only once. The receptor set was obtained from a human donor with advanced metastatic prostate, ovarian, gallbladder or colorectal cancer (not recorded which). This table probably holds off-target reads from a library built for another chain.

The sample holds a few counts of this clonotype. The chain links TRBV6-8 to TRBJ1-4; a weak D match, TRBD1 (5 bases). CDR3 length: 15 amino acids. Deletions cut 5 bases from V and 3 bases from J, with 13 bases between. Germline CDR1 reads MNHGY; CDR2 reads SAAAGT. The CDR3 coding sequence is TGTGCCAGCAGTCCGGACATGGGCGCTAATGAAAAACTGTTTTTT. Its translation: CASSPDMGANEKLFF.

The chain has TRBV27 and TRBJ2-1; D may be TRBD1 (6 bases). This CDR3 is built from 15 residues. V lost 5 bases and J 8 bases, leaving 19 bases between the germline ends. CDR1 MNHEY and CDR2 SMNVEV come from the germline V gene (reference sequence). The chain's CDR3 is CASSKTGTTVDEQFF. CDR3 bases: TGTGCCAGCAGTAAAACCGGGACAACCGTAGATGAGCAGTTCTTC.

This clonotype was seen only a few times. J is TRBJ2-7 and V is TRBV7-9; 8 positions agree with TRBD1. The CDR3 extends over 14 amino acids. Germline lookup yields CDR1 SEHNR and CDR2 FQNEAQ (reference sequence). With 4 bases clipped from V and 4 bases from J, the junction kept 6 bases outside the gene matches. The CDR3 is CASSWTGRTYEQYF. CDR3 sequence (DNA): TGTGCCAGCAGCTGGACAGGGAGGACGTACGAGCAGTACTTC. Looking up the rest from reference TRBV7-9 and TRBJ2-7 gives the full variable domain: DTGVSQNPRHKITKRGQNVTFRCDPISEHNRLYWYRQTLGQGPEFLTYFQNEAQLEKSRLLSDRFSAERPKGSFSTLEIQRTEQGDSAMYLCASSWTGRTYEQYFGPGTRLTVT.